Sequencing of this T cell receptor beta chain was carried out in a study of somatic mutations in cytotoxic T cells in rheumatoid arthritis. The V gene end was trimmed by 0 bases and the J gene end by 6 bases; junction bases not matched to a gene: 12. This CDR3 has 18 amino acids. Germline V lookup: CDR1 SGHAT, CDR2 FQNNGV. TCRdb keeps only in-frame clones here, not all; method: immunoSEQ multiplex PCR. The sample holds some 16,000 clones, over 80% seen once. Sequenced sample: CD8+ T cells sorted from blood. The TCR comes from an adult with rheumatoid arthritis. The chain has TRBV11-2 and TRBJ2-2; 8 nucleotides match TRBD1. The CDR3 sequence: CASSLDPRQGARPGELFF. The CDR3 nucleotides read TGTGCCAGCAGCTTAGACCCTCGGCAGGGGGCGCGTCCCGGGGAGCTGTTTTTT.